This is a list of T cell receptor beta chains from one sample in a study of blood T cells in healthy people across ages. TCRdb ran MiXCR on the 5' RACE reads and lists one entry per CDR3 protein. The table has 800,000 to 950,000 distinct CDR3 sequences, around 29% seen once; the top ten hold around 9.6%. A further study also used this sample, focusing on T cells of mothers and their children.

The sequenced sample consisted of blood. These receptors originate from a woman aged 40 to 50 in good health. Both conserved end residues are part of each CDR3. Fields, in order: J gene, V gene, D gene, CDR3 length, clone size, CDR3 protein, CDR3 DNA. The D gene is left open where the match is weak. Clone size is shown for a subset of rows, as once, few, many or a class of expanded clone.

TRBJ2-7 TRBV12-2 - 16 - CASRFMGRGSAYEQYF TGTGCAAGTCGCTTTATGGGCAGGGGATCTGCCTACGAGCAGTACTTC
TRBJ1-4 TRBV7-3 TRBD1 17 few CASSFLHRQGPNEKLFF TGTGCCAGCAGCTTTTTGCATAGACAGGGTCCTAATGAAAAACTGTTTTTT
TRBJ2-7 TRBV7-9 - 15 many CASSLDAGSRYEQYF TGTGCCAGCAGCTTAGACGCTGGGTCTCGCTACGAGCAGTACTTC
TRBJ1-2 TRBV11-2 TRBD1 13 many CASSSTGAYGYTF TGTGCCAGCAGCTCCACAGGGGCATATGGCTACACCTTC
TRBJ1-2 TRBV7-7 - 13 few CASSPLDISGYTF TGTGCTAGCAGCCCTTTGGACATCTCGGGCTACACCTTC
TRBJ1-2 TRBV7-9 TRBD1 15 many CASTLFDRGLDGYTF TGTGCCAGCACCTTATTCGACAGGGGGCTGGATGGCTACACCTTC
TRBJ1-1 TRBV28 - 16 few CASSSLSWGQNTEAFF TGTGCCAGCAGTTCACTAAGTTGGGGCCAAAACACTGAAGCTTTCTTT
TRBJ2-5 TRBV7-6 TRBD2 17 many CASSLQVPQTSWETQYF TGTGCCAGCAGCTTACAGGTCCCGCAGACTAGCTGGGAGACCCAGTACTTC
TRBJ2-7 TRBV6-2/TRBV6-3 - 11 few CASFGWNEQYF TGTGCCAGCTTCGGATGGAACGAGCAGTACTTC
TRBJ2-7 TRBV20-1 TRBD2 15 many CSASYTSGGAYEQYF TGCAGTGCTAGCTATACTAGCGGGGGGGCCTACGAGCAGTACTTC
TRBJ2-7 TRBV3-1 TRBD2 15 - CASSHTGTRKGEQYF TGTGCCAGCAGCCACACCGGGACTAGGAAGGGGGAGCAGTACTTC
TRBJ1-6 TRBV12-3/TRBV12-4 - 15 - CASSLLARGESPLHF TGTGCCAGCAGTTTATTGGCCAGGGGAGAATCACCCCTCCACTTT
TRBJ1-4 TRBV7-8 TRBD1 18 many CASSPDRALRTTNEKLFF TGTGCCAGCAGCCCAGACAGGGCCCTGAGAACAACTAATGAAAAACTGTTTTTT
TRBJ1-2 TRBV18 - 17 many CASSPGVEAPSNYGYTF TGTGCCAGCTCACCTGGAGTGGAAGCACCATCTAACTATGGCTACACCTTC
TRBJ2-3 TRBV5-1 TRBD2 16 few CASSFIAGPSTDTQYF TGCGCCAGCAGCTTCATAGCGGGGCCTAGCACAGATACGCAGTATTTT
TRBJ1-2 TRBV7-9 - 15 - CASSTGQPIYYGYTF TGTGCCAGCAGCACAGGACAGCCCATTTACTATGGCTACACCTTC
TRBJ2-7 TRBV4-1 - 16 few CASSHRVDRSSYERYF TGCGCCAGCAGCCATAGAGTCGACAGGTCCTCCTACGAGCGGTACTTC
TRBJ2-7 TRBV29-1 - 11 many CSFSHSGEQYF TGCAGCTTTTCGCACTCCGGCGAGCAGTACTTC
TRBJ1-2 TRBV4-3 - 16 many CASSQDAREANYGYTF TGCGCCAGCAGCCAAGATGCGAGGGAGGCTAACTATGGCTACACCTTC
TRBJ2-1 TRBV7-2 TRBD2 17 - CTSSPLPLTSADNEQFF TGTACCAGCAGCCCCTTACCTCTGACTAGCGCCGACAATGAGCAGTTCTTC
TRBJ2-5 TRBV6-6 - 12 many CASQIAGETQYF TGTGCCAGCCAAATTGCGGGCGAGACCCAGTACTTC
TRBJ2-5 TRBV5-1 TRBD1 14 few CASSWTGEGETQYF TGCGCCAGCAGCTGGACAGGGGAGGGAGAGACCCAGTACTTC
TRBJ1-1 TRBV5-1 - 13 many CASSKRGGTEAFF TGCGCCAGCAGCAAACGAGGGGGCACTGAAGCTTTCTTT
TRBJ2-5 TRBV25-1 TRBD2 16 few CASSSGEAGVQETQYF TGTGCCAGCTCTTCGGGGGAGGCGGGGGTTCAAGAGACCCAGTACTTC
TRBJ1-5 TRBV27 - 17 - CASSLYSPNYSNQPQHF TGTGCCAGCAGTTTATATTCCCCAAATTATAGCAATCAGCCCCAGCATTTT
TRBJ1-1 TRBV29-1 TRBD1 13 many CSTSGQLNTEAFF TGCAGCACCTCGGGACAGTTGAACACTGAAGCTTTCTTT
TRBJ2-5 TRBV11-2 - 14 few CASSLGAGRETQYF TGTGCCAGCAGCTTAGGGGCGGGGAGGGAGACCCAGTACTTC
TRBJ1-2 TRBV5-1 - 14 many CASSLDKINYGYTF TGCGCCAGCAGCTTGGACAAGATAAACTATGGCTACACCTTC
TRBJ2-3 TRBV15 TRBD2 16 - CATSRRLAGIADTQYF TGTGCCACCAGCAGAAGACTAGCGGGGATCGCAGATACGCAGTATTTT
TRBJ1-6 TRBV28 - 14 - CASRGGASLSPLHF TGTGCCAGCAGGGGGGGGGCCTCGTTATCACCCCTCCACTTT
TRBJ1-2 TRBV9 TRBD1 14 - CASSGTGNDYGYTF TGTGCCAGCAGCGGGACAGGGAATGACTATGGCTACACCTTC
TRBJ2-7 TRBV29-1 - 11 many CSAKSNYEQYF TGCAGCGCAAAATCTAACTACGAGCAGTACTTC
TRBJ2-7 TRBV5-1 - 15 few CVSSSQPEGPYEQYF TGCGTCAGCAGCTCGCAGCCCGAGGGTCCCTACGAGCAGTACTTC
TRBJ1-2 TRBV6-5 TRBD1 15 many CASSRQGGGNYGYTF TGTGCCAGCAGTCGTCAGGGGGGGGGTAACTATGGCTACACCTTC
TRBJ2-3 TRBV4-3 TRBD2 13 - CASSQDRSGGVYF TGCGCCAGCAGCCAAGATAGGAGCGGGGGGGTGTATTTT
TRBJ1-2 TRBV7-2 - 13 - CASSLRARRGYTF TGTGCCAGCAGCTTGAGAGCTCGGCGGGGCTACACCTTC
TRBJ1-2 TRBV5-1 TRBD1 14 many CASSYSDRNYGYTF TGCGCCAGCAGCTACTCGGACAGGAACTATGGCTACACCTTC
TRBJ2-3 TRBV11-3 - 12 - CASSQRPDTQYF TGTGCCAGCAGCCAACGACCAGATACGCAGTATTTT
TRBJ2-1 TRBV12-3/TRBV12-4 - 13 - CASSLGGSDEQFF TGTGCCAGCAGCTTAGGGGGAAGCGATGAGCAGTTCTTC
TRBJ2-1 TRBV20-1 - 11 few CSATARAEQCF TGCAGTGCTACCGCCAGGGCAGAGCAGTGCTTC
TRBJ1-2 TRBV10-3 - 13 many CAISTGANYGYTF TGTGCCATCAGTACAGGTGCTAACTATGGCTACACCTTC
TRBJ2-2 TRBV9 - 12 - CASSVDAGELFF TGTGCCAGCAGCGTAGATGCCGGGGAGCTGTTTTTT
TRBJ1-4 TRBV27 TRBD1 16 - CASSSDRAGRNEKLFF TGTGCCAGCAGTTCAGACAGGGCCGGGAGAAATGAAAAACTGTTTTTT
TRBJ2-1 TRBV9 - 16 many CASTFLQVSSYNEQFF TGTGCCAGCACCTTCCTCCAAGTTAGCTCCTACAATGAGCAGTTCTTC
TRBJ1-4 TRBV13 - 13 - CASRKSGDEKLFF TGTGCCAGCAGGAAGTCAGGGGATGAAAAACTGTTTTTT
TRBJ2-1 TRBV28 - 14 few CASSGGDTYNEQFF TGTGCCAGCAGTGGGGGTGACACGTACAATGAGCAGTTCTTC
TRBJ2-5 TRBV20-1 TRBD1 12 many CSVRGPRETQYF TGCAGTGTGAGGGGGCCAAGGGAGACCCAGTACTTC
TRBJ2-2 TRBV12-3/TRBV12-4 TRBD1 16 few CASSPTDRGRTGELFF TGTGCCAGCAGTCCCACGGACAGGGGGCGAACCGGGGAGCTGTTTTTT